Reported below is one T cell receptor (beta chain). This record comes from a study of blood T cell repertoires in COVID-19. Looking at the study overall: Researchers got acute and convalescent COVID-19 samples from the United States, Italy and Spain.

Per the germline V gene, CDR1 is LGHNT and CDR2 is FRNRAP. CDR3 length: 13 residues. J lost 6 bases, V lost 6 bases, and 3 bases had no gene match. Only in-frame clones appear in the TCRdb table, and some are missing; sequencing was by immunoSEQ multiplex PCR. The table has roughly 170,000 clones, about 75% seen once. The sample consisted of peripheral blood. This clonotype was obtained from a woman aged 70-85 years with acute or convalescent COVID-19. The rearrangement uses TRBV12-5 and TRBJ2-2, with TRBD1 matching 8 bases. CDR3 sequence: CASGPRGPGELFF. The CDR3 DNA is TGTGCTAGTGGCCCCAGGGGGCCCGGGGAGCTGTTTTTT.